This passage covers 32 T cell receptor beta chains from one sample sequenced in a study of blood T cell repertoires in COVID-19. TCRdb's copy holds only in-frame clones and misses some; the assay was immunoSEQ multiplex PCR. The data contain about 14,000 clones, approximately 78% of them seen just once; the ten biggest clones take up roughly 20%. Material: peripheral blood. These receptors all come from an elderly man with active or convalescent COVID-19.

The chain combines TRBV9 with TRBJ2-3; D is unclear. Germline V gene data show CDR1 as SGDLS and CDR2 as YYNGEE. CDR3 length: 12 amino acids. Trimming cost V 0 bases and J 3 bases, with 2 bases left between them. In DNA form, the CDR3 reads TGTGCCAGCAGCGTAGCAACAGATACGCAGTATTTT. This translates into CASSVATDTQYF. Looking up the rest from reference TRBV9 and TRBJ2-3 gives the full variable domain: DSGVTQTPKHLITATGQRVTLRCSPRSGDLSVYWYQQSLDQGLQFLIQYYNGEERAKGNILERFSAQQFPDLHSELNLSSLELGDSALYFCASSVATDTQYFGPGTRLTVL.

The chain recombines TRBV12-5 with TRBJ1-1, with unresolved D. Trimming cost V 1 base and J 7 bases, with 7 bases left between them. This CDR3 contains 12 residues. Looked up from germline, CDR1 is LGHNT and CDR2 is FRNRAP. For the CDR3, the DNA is TGTGCTAGTGGTTTGGCCCGGGATGAAGCTTTCTTT. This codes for CASGLARDEAFF.

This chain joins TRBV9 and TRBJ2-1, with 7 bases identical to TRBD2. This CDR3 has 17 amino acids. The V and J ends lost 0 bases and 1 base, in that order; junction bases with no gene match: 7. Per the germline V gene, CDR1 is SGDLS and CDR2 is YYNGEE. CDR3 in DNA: TGTGCCAGCAGCGTAGAGGGCGGGGGAGCATCCTACAATGAGCAGTTCTTC. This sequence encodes CASSVEGGGASYNEQFF.

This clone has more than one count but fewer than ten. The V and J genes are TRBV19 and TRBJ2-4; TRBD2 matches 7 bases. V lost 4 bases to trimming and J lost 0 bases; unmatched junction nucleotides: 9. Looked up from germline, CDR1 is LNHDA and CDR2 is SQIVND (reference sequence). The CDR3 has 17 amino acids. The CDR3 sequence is CASSTRQGLIAKNIQYF. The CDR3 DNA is TGTGCCAGTAGTACTCGCCAGGGACTAATAGCCAAAAACATTCAGTACTTC.

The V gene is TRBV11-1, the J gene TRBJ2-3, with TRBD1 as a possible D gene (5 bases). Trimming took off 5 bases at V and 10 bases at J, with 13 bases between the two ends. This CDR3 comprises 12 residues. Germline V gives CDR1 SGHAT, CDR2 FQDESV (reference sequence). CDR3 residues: CASSRGPEAQYF. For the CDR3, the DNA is TGTGCCAGCAGCAGGGGTCCCGAGGCGCAGTATTTT. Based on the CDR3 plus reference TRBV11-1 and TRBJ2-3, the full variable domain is EAEVAQSPRYKITEKSQAVAFWCDPISGHATLYWYRQILGQGPELLVQFQDESVVDDSQLPKDRFSAERLKGVDSTLKIQPAELGDSAMYLCASSRGPEAQYFGPGTRLTVL.

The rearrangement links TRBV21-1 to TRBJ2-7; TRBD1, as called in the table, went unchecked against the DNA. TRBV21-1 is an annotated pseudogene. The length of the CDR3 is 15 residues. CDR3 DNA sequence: TGTGCCAGCAGCAAAGCCCCAGGCGTCTCCTACGAGCAGTACTTC. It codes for CASSKAPGVSYEQYF.

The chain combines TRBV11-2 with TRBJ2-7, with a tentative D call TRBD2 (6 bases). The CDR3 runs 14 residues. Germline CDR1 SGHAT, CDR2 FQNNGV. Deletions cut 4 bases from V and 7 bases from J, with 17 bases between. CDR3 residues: CASSSGTPGGEQYF. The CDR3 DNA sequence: TGTGCCAGCAGCTCCGGGACTCCGGGCGGGGAGCAGTACTTC. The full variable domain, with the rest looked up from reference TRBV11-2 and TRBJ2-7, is EAGVAQSPRYKIIEKRQSVAFWCNPISGHATLYWYQQILGQGPKLLIQFQNNGVVDDSQLPKDRFSAERLKGVDSTLKIQPAKLEDSAVYLCASSSGTPGGEQYFGPGTRLTVT.

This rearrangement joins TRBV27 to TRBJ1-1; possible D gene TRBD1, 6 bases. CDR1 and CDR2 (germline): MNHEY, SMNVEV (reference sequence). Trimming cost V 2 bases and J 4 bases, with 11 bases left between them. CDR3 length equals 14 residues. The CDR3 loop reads CASSLSAGATEAFF. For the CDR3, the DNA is TGTGCCAGCAGTTTAAGTGCAGGGGCCACTGAAGCTTTCTTT.

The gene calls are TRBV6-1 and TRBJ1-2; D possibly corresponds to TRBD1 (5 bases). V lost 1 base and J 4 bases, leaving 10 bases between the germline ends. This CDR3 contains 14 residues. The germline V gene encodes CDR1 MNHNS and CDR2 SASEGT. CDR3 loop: CASSEGSGGYGYTF. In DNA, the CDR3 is TGTGCCAGCAGTGAAGGGAGCGGGGGCTATGGCTACACCTTC.

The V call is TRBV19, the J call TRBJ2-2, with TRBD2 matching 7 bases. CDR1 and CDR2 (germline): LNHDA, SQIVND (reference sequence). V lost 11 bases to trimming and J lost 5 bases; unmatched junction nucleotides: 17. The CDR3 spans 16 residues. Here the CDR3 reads CASKFGLAESTGELFF. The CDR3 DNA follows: TGTGCCTCGAAATTCGGGCTAGCGGAGTCGACCGGGGAGCTGTTTTTT.

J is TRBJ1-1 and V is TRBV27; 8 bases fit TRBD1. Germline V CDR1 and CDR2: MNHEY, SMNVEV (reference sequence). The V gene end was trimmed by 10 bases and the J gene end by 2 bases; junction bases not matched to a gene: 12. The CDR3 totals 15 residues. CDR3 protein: CATRAGGNFNTEAFF. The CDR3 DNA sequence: TGTGCCACTAGGGCAGGGGGCAATTTTAACACTGAAGCTTTCTTT.

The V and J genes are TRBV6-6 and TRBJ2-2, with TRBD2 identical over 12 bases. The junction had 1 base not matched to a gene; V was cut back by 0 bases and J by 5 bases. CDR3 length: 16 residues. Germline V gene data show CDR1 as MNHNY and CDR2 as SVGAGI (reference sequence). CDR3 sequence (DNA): TGTGCCAGCAGTTACTCCACTAGCGGGGGGACCGGGGAGCTGTTTTTT. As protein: CASSYSTSGGTGELFF.

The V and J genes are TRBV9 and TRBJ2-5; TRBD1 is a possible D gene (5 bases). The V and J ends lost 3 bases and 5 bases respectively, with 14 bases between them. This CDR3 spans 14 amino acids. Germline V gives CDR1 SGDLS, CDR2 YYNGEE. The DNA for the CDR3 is TGTGCCAGCAGCGGGGGCAGGGCGTGGGAGACCCAGTACTTC. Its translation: CASSGGRAWETQYF. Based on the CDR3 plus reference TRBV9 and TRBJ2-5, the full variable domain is DSGVTQTPKHLITATGQRVTLRCSPRSGDLSVYWYQQSLDQGLQFLIQYYNGEERAKGNILERFSAQQFPDLHSELNLSSLELGDSALYFCASSGGRAWETQYFGPGTRLLVL.

The CDR3 is CASSGGGIHEFDEKLFF. The CDR3 DNA is TGTGCCAGCAGCGGCGGGGGGATCCATGAGTTCGATGAAAAACTGTTTTTT. The rearrangement links TRBV7-2 to TRBJ1-4, with TRBD1 as a possible D gene (5 bases). With 5 bases removed from V and 6 bases from J, the gap between germline ends came to 22 bases. Germline CDR1 SGHTA, CDR2 FQGNSA. The CDR3 runs 17 residues.

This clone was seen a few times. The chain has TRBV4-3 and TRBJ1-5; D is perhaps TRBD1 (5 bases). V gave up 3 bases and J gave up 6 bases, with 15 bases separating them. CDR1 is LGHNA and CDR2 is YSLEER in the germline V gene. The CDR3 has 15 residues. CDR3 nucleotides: TGCGCCAGCAGCCACTATATCGGGGGGGGTCAGCCCCAGCATTTT. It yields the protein CASSHYIGGGQPQHF.

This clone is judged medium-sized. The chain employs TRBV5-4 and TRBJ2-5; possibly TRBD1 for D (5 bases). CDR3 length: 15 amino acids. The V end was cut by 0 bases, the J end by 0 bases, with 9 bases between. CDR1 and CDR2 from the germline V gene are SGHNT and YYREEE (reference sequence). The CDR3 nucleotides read TGTGCCAGCAGCTTGGGGATGGGGCACCAAGAGACCCAGTACTTC. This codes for CASSLGMGHQETQYF.

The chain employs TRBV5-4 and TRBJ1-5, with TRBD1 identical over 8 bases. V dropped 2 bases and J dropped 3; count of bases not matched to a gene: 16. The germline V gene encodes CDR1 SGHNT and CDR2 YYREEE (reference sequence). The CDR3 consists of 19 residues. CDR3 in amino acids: CASSFLRAGGFSNNQPQHF. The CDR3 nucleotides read TGTGCCAGCAGCTTTTTGAGGGCAGGGGGCTTTTCAAACAATCAGCCCCAGCATTTT. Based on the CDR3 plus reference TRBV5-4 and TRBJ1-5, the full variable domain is ETGVTQSPTHLIKTRGQQVTLRCSSQSGHNTVSWYQQALGQGPQFIFQYYREEENGRGNFPPRFSGLQFPNYSSELNVNALELDDSALYLCASSFLRAGGFSNNQPQHFGDGTRLSIL.

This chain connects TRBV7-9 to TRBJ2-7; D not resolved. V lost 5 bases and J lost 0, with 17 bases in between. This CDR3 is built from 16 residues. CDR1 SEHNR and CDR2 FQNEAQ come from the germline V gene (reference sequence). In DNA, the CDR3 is TGTGCCAGCAGCCCAGTAGGTTCAGGAAACTCCTACGAGCAGTACTTC. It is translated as CASSPVGSGNSYEQYF.

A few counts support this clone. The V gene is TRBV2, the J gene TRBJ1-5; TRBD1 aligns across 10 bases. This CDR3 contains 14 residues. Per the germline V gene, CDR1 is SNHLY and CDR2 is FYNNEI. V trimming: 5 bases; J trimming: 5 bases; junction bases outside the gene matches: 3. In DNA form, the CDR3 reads TGTGCCAGCAGTCCCGGACAGGGGGATCAGCCCCAGCATTTT. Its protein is CASSPGQGDQPQHF.

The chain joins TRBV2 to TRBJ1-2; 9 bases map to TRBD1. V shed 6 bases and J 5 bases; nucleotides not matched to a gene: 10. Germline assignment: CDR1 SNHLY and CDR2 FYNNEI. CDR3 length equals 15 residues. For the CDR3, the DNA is TGTGCCAGCAGGCCCGCCGGACAGGGGACATATGGCTACACCTTC. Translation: CASRPAGQGTYGYTF.

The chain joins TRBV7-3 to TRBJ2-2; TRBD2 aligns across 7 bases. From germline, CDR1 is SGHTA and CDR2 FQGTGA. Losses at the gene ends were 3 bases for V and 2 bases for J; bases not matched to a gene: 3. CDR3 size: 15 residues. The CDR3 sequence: CASSFGDYNTGELFF. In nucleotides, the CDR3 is TGTGCCAGCAGCTTCGGGGACTATAACACCGGGGAGCTGTTTTTT.

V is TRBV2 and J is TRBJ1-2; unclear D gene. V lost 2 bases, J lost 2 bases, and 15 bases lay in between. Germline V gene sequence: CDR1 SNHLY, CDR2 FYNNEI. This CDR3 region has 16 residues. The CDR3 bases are TGTGCCAGCAGTGAAAATAGGCCAGGTGTCAACTATGGCTACACCTTC. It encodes CASSENRPGVNYGYTF.

CDR3 bases: TGTGCCTGGAGTCGCGGCGGGACAGGGGGCGGCAAGACCCAGTACTTC. Amino acid sequence: CAWSRGGTGGGKTQYF. This chain joins TRBV30 and TRBJ2-5; TRBD1 matches at 12 bases. The CDR3 has 16 residues. J gave up 6 bases and V 2 bases, and 10 bases lay outside the gene matches. Per germline, CDR1 GTSNPN and CDR2 SVGIG (reference sequence).

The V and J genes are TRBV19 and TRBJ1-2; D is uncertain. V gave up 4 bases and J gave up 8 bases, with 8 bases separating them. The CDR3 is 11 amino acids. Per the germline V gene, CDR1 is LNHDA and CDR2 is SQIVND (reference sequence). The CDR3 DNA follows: TGTGCCAGTAGTACTTATTCCGGCTACACCTTC. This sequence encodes CASSTYSGYTF.

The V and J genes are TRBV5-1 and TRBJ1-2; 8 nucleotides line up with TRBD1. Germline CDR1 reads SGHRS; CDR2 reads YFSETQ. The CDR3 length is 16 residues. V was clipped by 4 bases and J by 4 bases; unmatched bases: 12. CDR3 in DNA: TGCGCCAGCAGCAACGAGGCGCAGGGGGCTGTCTATGGCTACACCTTC. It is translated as CASSNEAQGAVYGYTF. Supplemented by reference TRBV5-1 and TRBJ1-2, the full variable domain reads KAGVTQTPRYLIKTRGQQVTLSCSPISGHRSVSWYQQTPGQGLQFLFEYFSETQRNKGNFPGRFSGRQFSNSRSEMNVSTLELGDSALYLCASSNEAQGAVYGYTFGSGTRLTVV.

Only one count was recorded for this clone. This CDR3 reads CASSPRSGEQYF. CDR3 coding DNA: TGTGCCAGCAGTCCCCGGAGTGGCGAGCAGTACTTC. The chain carries TRBV6-6 and TRBJ2-7; D unclear. V lost 5 bases and J lost 6, with 11 bases in between. Germline V gene sequence: CDR1 MNHNY, CDR2 SVGAGI (reference sequence). There are 12 residues in the CDR3.

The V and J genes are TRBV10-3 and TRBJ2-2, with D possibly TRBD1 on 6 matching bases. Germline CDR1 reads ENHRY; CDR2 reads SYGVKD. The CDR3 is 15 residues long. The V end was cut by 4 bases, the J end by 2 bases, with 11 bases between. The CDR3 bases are TGTGCCATCAGTGCTCGGACAGAAAACACCGGGGAGCTGTTTTTT. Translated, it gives CAISARTENTGELFF.

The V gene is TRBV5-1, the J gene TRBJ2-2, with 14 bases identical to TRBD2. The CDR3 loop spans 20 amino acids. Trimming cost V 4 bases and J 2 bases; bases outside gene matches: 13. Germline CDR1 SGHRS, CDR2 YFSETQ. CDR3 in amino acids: CASSLPGTSGGFSNTGELFF. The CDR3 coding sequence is TGCGCCAGCAGCCTACCCGGGACTAGCGGGGGTTTTTCTAACACCGGGGAGCTGTTTTTT.

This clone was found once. CDR3 protein: CASSQGALNSPLHF. In DNA form, the CDR3 reads TGTGCCAGCAGCCAAGGGGCGCTGAATTCACCCCTCCACTTT. V is TRBV3-1 (or the pseudogene TRBV3-2) and J is TRBJ1-6; D remains unclear. The CDR3 extends over 14 amino acids. Germline lookup yields CDR1 LGHDT and CDR2 YNNKEL (reference sequence). Trimming stripped 1 base from V and 7 bases from J, with 8 bases between.

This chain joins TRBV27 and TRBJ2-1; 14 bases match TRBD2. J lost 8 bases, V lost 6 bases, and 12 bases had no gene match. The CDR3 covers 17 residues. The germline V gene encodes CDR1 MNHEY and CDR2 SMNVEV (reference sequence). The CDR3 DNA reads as TGTGCCAGCAGCGTAAGACTAGCGGGGGGGCAGTCGCATGAGCAGTTCTTC. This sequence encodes CASSVRLAGGQSHEQFF.

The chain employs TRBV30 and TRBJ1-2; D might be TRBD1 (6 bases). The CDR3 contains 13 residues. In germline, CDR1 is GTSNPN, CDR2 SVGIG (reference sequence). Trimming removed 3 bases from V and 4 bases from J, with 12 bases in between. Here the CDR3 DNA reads TGTGCCTGGAGGTTGGGACAAATCTATGGCTACACCTTC. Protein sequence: CAWRLGQIYGYTF.

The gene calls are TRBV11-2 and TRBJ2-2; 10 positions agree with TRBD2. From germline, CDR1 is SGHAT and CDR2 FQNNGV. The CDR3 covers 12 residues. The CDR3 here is CIASGGTGELFF. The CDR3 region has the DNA TGTATAGCTAGCGGGGGAACCGGGGAGCTGTTTTTT.